This T cell receptor beta chain comes out of a study of blood T cell repertoires in COVID-19. Study as a whole: Spain, Italy and the United States supplied samples that represented acute and convalescent COVID-19. PBMCs, B-cell-depleted T cells, or T cells provided the cDNA or gDNA that made up the material.

The repertoire was sequenced with immunoSEQ multiplex PCR; TCRdb's copy has only in-frame clones and lacks some. The repertoire has 180,000 or so clones, 85% to 90% of them found once; the top ten carry 0.62%. This CDR3 spans 17 amino acids. Germline trimming cut 5 bases from V and 8 bases from J; bases unmatched to any gene: 17. Germline V gene data show CDR1 as SGHVS and CDR2 as FQNEAQ. Sequencing used peripheral blood. This clonotype originated in a man aged 50-60 years with acute or convalescent COVID-19. The chain recombines TRBV7-8 with TRBJ2-1, with 8 bases identical to TRBD2. In nucleotides, the CDR3 is TGTGCCAGCAGCCACACTCCCTCCGGGAGGGGTCCCCATGAGCAGTTCTTC. As protein: CASSHTPSGRGPHEQFF.